What follows are 30 T cell receptor beta chains derived from one specimen sequenced in a study of blood T cells in healthy people across ages. Combining a sample-barcoded 5' primer with a J-beta primer mix, a second PCR ran for roughly 7 to 12 cycles. MiXCR, applied by TCRdb to the 5' RACE reads, yields one record per CDR3 protein. The sample lists hundreds of thousands of distinct CDR3 sequences, approximately 30% seen once, with approximately 15% in the top ten. The sequencing sample was made of blood. These receptors all stem from a woman aged 80 or over in good health.

This clonotype was seen repeatedly, ten times or more. V gene TRBV2 combines with J gene TRBJ1-2, with 7 bases aligning to TRBD1. Germline V CDR1 and CDR2: SNHLY, FYNNEI. The J segment lost 6 bases and the V segment lost 5 bases, leaving 9 bases of the junction unmatched. The CDR3 loop spans 14 amino acids. CDR3 bases: TGTGCCAGCAGTATAACAGGGGCCGTAGATGGCTACACCTTC. Translated: CASSITGAVDGYTF.

In the case of this clonotype: At one end the junction does not follow the germline gene, possibly because of a read error. The genes are TRBV2 and TRBJ2-1; the match to TRBD2 covers 12 bases. The CDR3 is 19 amino acids. Germline V gene lookup returns CDR1 SNHLY and CDR2 FYNNEI. For the CDR3, the DNA is TGTGCCAGCAGTGAGGGTTTACTAGCGGGGGGACAGACCTACAATGGGCAGTTCTTC. This sequence encodes CASSEGLLAGGQTYNGQFF.

This clonotype was counted at least ten times. The chain employs TRBV7-3 and TRBJ1-2, with 7 bases aligning to TRBD1. V lost 5 bases to trimming and J lost 0 bases; unmatched junction nucleotides: 6. Germline CDR1 reads SGHTA; CDR2 reads FQGTGA. The length of the CDR3 is 15 residues. CDR3 nucleotides: TGTGCCAGCAGCCGGGACAGCCAATCTAACTATGGCTACACCTTC. Its protein is CASSRDSQSNYGYTF. Drawing the rest from reference TRBV7-3 and TRBJ1-2, the complete variable domain is GAGVSQTPSNKVTEKGKYVELRCDPISGHTALYWYRQSLGQGPEFLIYFQGTGAADDSGLPNDRFFAVRPEGSVSTLKIQRTERGDSAVYLCASSRDSQSNYGYTFGSGTRLTVV.

This clonotype was counted many times. The J gene is TRBJ2-5, the V gene TRBV10-3, with D possibly being TRBD1 (6 bases). Trimming took off 4 bases at V and 5 bases at J, with 11 bases between the two ends. CDR1 is ENHRY, CDR2 SYGVKD, per germline. The CDR3 covers 13 residues. CDR3 in DNA: TGTGCCATCAGTGTGGGGGCTTTGGAGACCCAGTACTTC. Translation gives CAISVGALETQYF.

This clonotype occurred many times. The CDR3 here is CSAQGQGGLSYGYTF. The CDR3 DNA follows: TGCAGTGCTCAGGGACAGGGGGGGTTGAGCTATGGCTACACCTTC. The V gene is TRBV20-1, the J gene TRBJ1-2; 11 nucleotides align to TRBD1. V gave up 5 bases and J gave up 4 bases; unmatched junction bases: 9. Germline V lookup: CDR1 DFQATT, CDR2 SNEGSKA (reference sequence). The CDR3 sequence is 15 residues long.

The chain joins TRBV4-1 to TRBJ2-1, with a possible D match to TRBD2 (7 bases). Germline CDR1 and CDR2: MGHRA and YSYEKL. This CDR3 region has 15 residues. The V end lost 0 bases, the J end lost 8 bases, and 14 bases lay between the germline ends. CDR3 loop: CASSQDGGAFDEQFF. As DNA, the CDR3 is TGCGCCAGCAGCCAAGATGGGGGGGCCTTCGATGAGCAGTTCTTC.

This clonotype has at least ten counts. This rearrangement joins TRBV7-9 to TRBJ1-2, with TRBD1 matching 7 bases. The CDR3 consists of 14 residues. The junction had 9 bases not matched to a gene; V was cut back by 3 bases and J by 8 bases. Germline CDR1 reads SEHNR; CDR2 reads FQNEAQ (reference sequence). DNA of the CDR3: TGTGCCAGCAGCTTTGCTGACAGGGCGAACGGCTACACCTTC. Its translation: CASSFADRANGYTF. The full variable domain, in which reference TRBV7-9 and TRBJ1-2 provide the parts outside the CDR3, is DTGVSQNPRHKITKRGQNVTFRCDPISEHNRLYWYRQTLGQGPEFLTYFQNEAQLEKSRLLSDRFSAERPKGSFSTLEIQRTEQGDSAMYLCASSFADRANGYTFGSGTRLTVV.

This clonotype came up many times. The chain uses TRBV9 and TRBJ2-3; no definite D call. The length of the CDR3 is 13 residues. The germline V gene encodes CDR1 SGDLS and CDR2 YYNGEE. V was cut by 0 bases and J by 2 bases, with 4 bases left in between. CDR3: CASSVVPTDTQYF. The CDR3 DNA is TGTGCCAGCAGCGTAGTACCCACAGATACGCAGTATTTT.

This clonotype was observed at least ten times. This chain uses TRBV20-1 with TRBJ2-7, with 8 nucleotides matching TRBD1. Germline V lookup: CDR1 DFQATT, CDR2 SNEGSKA (reference sequence). Unmatched junction bases numbered 7, after V lost 6 bases and J lost 0 bases. CDR3 size: 14 residues. The CDR3 sequence is CSAWGQELSYEQYF. In nucleotides, the CDR3 is TGCAGTGCCTGGGGACAGGAACTCTCCTACGAGCAGTACTTC.

This sequence joins TRBV6-4 and TRBJ2-3; TRBD2 aligns across 12 bases. Germline-derived CDR1 and CDR2 are MRHNA and SNTAGT. The CDR3 sequence is 15 residues long. Unmatched junction bases numbered 5, after V lost 4 bases and J lost 6 bases. For the CDR3, the DNA is TGTGCCAGCAGTGCCCTAGCGGGGGGGCACGATACGCAGTATTTT. It translates to CASSALAGGHDTQYF.

Many counts were recorded for this clonotype. The gene calls are TRBV11-2 and TRBJ2-3, with a weak D call TRBD1 (6 bases). The germline gives CDR1 SGHAT, CDR2 FQNNGV. Trimming took off 2 bases at V and 5 bases at J, with 11 bases between the two ends. The CDR3 is 14 residues long. CDR3 residues: CASSLQGSGDTQYF. CDR3 nucleotide sequence: TGTGCCAGCAGCTTACAGGGGTCGGGAGATACGCAGTATTTT.

As to this clonotype: This may be a read error, as it is one base from a much larger clone. Written as DNA, the CDR3 is TGTGCCAGCAGGCCGGTGGACAGAGACGCGTATGGCTACATCTTC. Protein sequence: CASRPVDRDAYGYIF. The J gene is TRBJ1-2, the V gene TRBV28; tentative D call: TRBD1 (6 bases). This CDR3 has 15 residues. The germline V gene has CDR1 MDHEN and CDR2 SYDVKM.

The DNA of the CDR3 is TGCGCCAGCAGCCAAGAACCGGGGGGAGAGGCAGATACGCAGTATTTT. Amino acids: CASSQEPGGEADTQYF. This sequence joins TRBV4-3 and TRBJ2-3; 7 positions agree with TRBD2. After removal of 0 bases from V and 4 bases from J, the junction contained 7 bases not matched to a gene. Germline V gene lookup returns CDR1 LGHNA and CDR2 YSLEER. The CDR3 contains 16 residues.

As to this clonotype: A junction boundary mismatches the germline segment, possibly from a read error. The chain combines TRBV7-2 with TRBJ1-1, with D unresolved. The length of the CDR3 is 13 residues. Germline V lookup: CDR1 SGHTA, CDR2 FQGNSA. CDR3 DNA sequence: TGTGCCACCAGCGAGCTCGGGAACACTGAAGCTTTCTTT. Its protein product is CATSELGNTEAFF.

A few counts support this clonotype. This sequence joins TRBV11-2 and TRBJ2-3; D is perhaps TRBD1 or TRBD2 (5 bases each). V lost 1 base, J lost 1 base, and 27 bases lay in between. CDR3 length: 21 residues. Germline V gene lookup returns CDR1 SGHAT and CDR2 FQNNGV. The CDR3 here is CASSLVPIGTTGNPRTDTQYF. The CDR3 DNA is TGTGCCAGCAGCTTAGTCCCCATTGGGACGACGGGGAACCCACGCACAGATACGCAGTATTTT.

This clonotype was seen repeatedly, ten times or more. This chain links TRBV10-3 with TRBJ1-1; 9 nucleotides match TRBD1. V shed 6 bases and J 2 bases; nucleotides not matched to a gene: 7. Germline values: CDR1 ENHRY, CDR2 SYGVKD. This CDR3 is built from 15 residues. The CDR3 loop reads CAIRLDRGDNTEAFF. The CDR3 nucleotides are TGTGCCATCAGACTAGACAGGGGGGATAACACTGAAGCTTTCTTT.

This clonotype was counted only a few times. The V call is TRBV20-1, the J call TRBJ1-6, with D unclear. The V end was cut by 2 bases, the J end by 5 bases, with 7 bases between. Germline V gene sequence: CDR1 DFQATT, CDR2 SNEGSKA (reference sequence). CDR3 length equals 13 residues. The CDR3 nucleotides read TGCAGTGCTAGACCGACGAATAATTCACCCCTCCACTTT. This translates into CSARPTNNSPLHF.

The rearrangement joins TRBV6-6 to TRBJ1-5, with D possibly being TRBD1 (6 bases). CDR1 MNHNY and CDR2 SVGAGI come from the germline V gene (reference sequence). Between the trimmed V and J ends, which lost 7 bases and 1 base, there was a span of 17 bases. The CDR3 totals 16 residues. For the CDR3, the DNA is TGTGCCAGCACGCAAGACACAGGGCCCAGCAATCAGCCCCAGCATTTT. Protein product: CASTQDTGPSNQPQHF.

This clonotype was seen repeatedly, ten times or more. The chain joins TRBV30 to TRBJ2-6; weak D call: TRBD1 (6 bases). CDR1 and CDR2 (germline): GTSNPN, SVGIG (reference sequence). The CDR3 contains 15 residues. The V and J ends lost 4 bases and 0 bases respectively, with 10 bases between them. CDR3 nucleotide sequence: TGTGCCTGGACCCAACAGGGCTCTGGGGCCAACGTCCTGACTTTC. This sequence encodes CAWTQQGSGANVLTF.

Comments on this clonotype: Compared with germline, one end of the junction differs, possibly owing to a read error. The chain links TRBV28 to TRBJ2-7; D gene uncertain. The CDR3 is made up of 13 amino acids. Germline values: CDR1 MDHEN, CDR2 SYDVKM. DNA of the CDR3: TGTGCCGGCAGTTTATCTCCATCCTACGAGCAGTACTTC. It encodes CAGSLSPSYEQYF.

This clonotype occurred a few times. The chain links TRBV6-2 or TRBV6-3 to TRBJ2-1; TRBD2 matches at 7 bases. The V gene's germline CDR1 is MNHEY and CDR2 SVGEGT. J gave up 9 bases and V 7 bases, and 6 bases lay outside the gene matches. The CDR3 has 12 residues. The CDR3 reads CASTQRGPEQFF. CDR3 nucleotides: TGTGCCAGCACCCAGCGGGGCCCTGAGCAGTTCTTC.

This clonotype was seen only once. In nucleotides, the CDR3 is TGTGCCAGCGTCAGAGGGGGAGCAGATGTGGAATATTTT. Its translation: CASVRGGADVEYF. The chain uses TRBV12-3 or TRBV12-4 and TRBJ2-3; tentative D call: TRBD1 (6 bases). Trimming took off 8 bases at V and 15 bases at J, with 24 bases between the two ends. This CDR3 region has 13 residues.

This clonotype was seen more than once but under ten times. This clone may be a read error of a much larger clone one base away. V gene TRBV20-1 combines with J gene TRBJ2-7; TRBD2 agrees at 8 bases. This CDR3 is built from 14 residues. CDR1 and CDR2 (germline): DFQATT, SNEGSKA (reference sequence). J was trimmed by 10 bases and V by 3 bases; bases with no gene match: 14. CDR3 in DNA: TGCAGTGCTAGGGGTGCGGGGGGCCGCCAAACCCAGTACTTC. The encoded protein is CSARGAGGRQTQYF.

This clonotype was picked up many times. This chain connects TRBV20-1 to TRBJ1-5, with D perhaps TRBD1 (5 bases). CDR3 length: 15 residues. From germline, CDR1 is DFQATT and CDR2 SNEGSKA (reference sequence). Trimming removed 3 bases from V and 2 bases from J, with 14 bases in between. This CDR3 reads CSARTRALGNQPQHF. The CDR3 DNA follows: TGCAGTGCTAGGACCAGGGCCCTTGGCAATCAGCCCCAGCATTTT.

The chain carries TRBV4-1 and TRBJ1-4; 7 bases line up with TRBD1. Unmatched junction bases numbered 5, after V lost 1 base and J lost 3 bases. Germline CDR1 MGHRA, CDR2 YSYEKL. The CDR3 has 16 residues. For the CDR3, the DNA is TGCGCCAGCAGCCAAGGTCAAGGGACAGCTAATGAAAAACTGTTTTTT. Translated, it gives CASSQGQGTANEKLFF.

This clonotype was detected only a few times. The chain employs TRBV20-1 and TRBJ1-1; no clear D gene. CDR3 length: 12 amino acids. V gave up 0 bases and J gave up 4 bases, with 6 bases separating them. CDR1 is DFQATT and CDR2 is SNEGSKA in the germline V gene (reference sequence). The CDR3 coding sequence is TGCAGTGCTAGAGATAAGGGCACTGAAGCTTTCTTT. Translation gives CSARDKGTEAFF.

About this clonotype itself: A much more abundant neighbour one base away suggests this may be a read error. The V call is TRBV7-2, the J call TRBJ2-5; D may match TRBD1 or TRBD2 (5 bases each). Germline V gives CDR1 SGHTA, CDR2 FQGNSA. CDR3 length equals 15 residues. Trimming took off 5 bases at V and 11 bases at J, with 24 bases between the two ends. As DNA, the CDR3 is TGTGCCAGCAGCCCCTCGTTTCAGGGACGGAATGAGCAGTACTTC. Its translation is CASSPSFQGRNEQYF.

V is TRBV30 and J is TRBJ1-4, with TRBD1 matching 11 bases. V gave up 1 base and J gave up 5 bases; unmatched junction bases: 3. The germline V gene encodes CDR1 GTSNPN and CDR2 SVGIG (reference sequence). The CDR3 runs 15 residues. The DNA of the CDR3 is TGTGCCTGGAGTGGGACAGGGGGCCCAAATGAAAAACTGTTTTTT. Encoded protein: CAWSGTGGPNEKLFF.

The table lists this clonotype with a few counts. Possible read error: a much larger clone is one base away. The chain uses TRBV7-7 and TRBJ2-1; no clear D. The J call may be mistaken, given a closer DNA end match to TRBJ2-7. The CDR3 has 15 amino acids. CDR1 and CDR2 from the germline V gene are SSHAT and FNYEAQ (reference sequence). CDR3 in DNA: TGTGCCAGCAGCTTAGTCGGAGCATCCTACAATGAGCAGTACTTC. It codes for CASSLVGASYNEQYF.

Of note for this clonotype: A single base separates this from a much larger clone, so it may be a read error. The chain uses TRBV20-1 and TRBJ2-1, with TRBD2 matching over 10 bases. The CDR3 sequence is 14 residues long. In germline, CDR1 is DFQATT, CDR2 SNEGSKA (reference sequence). V lost 6 bases, J lost 7 bases, and 9 bases stayed unmatched. CDR3 sequence: CSARRAGGLNEQFF. The CDR3 bases are TGCAGTGCCAGACGAGCGGGGGGGCTAAATGAGCAGTTCTTC.